This entry is about one T cell receptor (beta chain). Its antigen is currently not known. No base-level quality is on record; no much larger clone is a single base apart. The sample is drawn from a study of PD-1 blockade in classical Hodgkin lymphoma (dated by TCRdb to 2020 to 2021). Describing the broader study: Nivolumab dosing was 3 mg/kg intravenously every 2 weeks, continuing until either disease progression or unacceptable toxicity. A peripheral blood immune signature of response to PD-1 blockade in classical Hodgkin lymphoma was defined using TCR beta sequencing and CyTOF. Results and caveats for the whole study, not just this receptor: Baseline diversity similar to that of newly diagnosed patients was observed in trial patients achieving complete response, whereas significantly lower diversity was observed in partial responders and progressors. Newly diagnosed patients were reported to have lower baseline TCR diversity than healthy donors, and relapsed/refractory patients were reported to have lower baseline TCR diversity still. By C4D1, a significant rise was seen in CD4+ TCR diversity but not in CD8+ TCR diversity (p=0.0027 vs p=0.16), and the rise was most apparent among complete responders (p=0.02). Only a single clinical trial cohort was studied, and what caused the repertoire differences, possibly disease activity or prior therapy, remained undefined. Lower diversity was observed in patients in whom nivolumab was started less than 1 year after ASCT, and these patients were excluded from later analyses so that confounding by immune reconstitution would be avoided.

The Qiagen DNeasy kit was used to extract genomic DNA from unsorted PBMCs and from the negatively selected CD4+ and CD8+ fractions. Using primers that anneal to V and J segments, immunoSEQ multiplex PCR amplified the TCR beta CDR3 regions. A synthetic immune receptor repertoire was used to minimize amplification bias, and any residual bias was removed computationally once sequencing was done. The original pipeline was this. Custom Python scripts were used to quantify repertoire diversity as the Shannon entropy index. Unsorted, CD4+ and CD8+ repertoires were examined separately, except in combined analyses, for which CD4+ and CD8+ sequences were merged in silico. Clonal expansion was defined as at least a 2-fold frequency increase after treatment relative to C1D1, with a pseudocount of 0.5 for undetected baseline clones. Clones with 0 or 1 copy at C1D1 were defined as singleton clones, while clones with 2 or more copies were defined as non-singleton clones. Clones expanded in unsorted samples were labelled as CD4+, CD8+ or unknown by matching protein sequences in sorted samples from the same patient. Wilcoxon tests on paired samples were used to test changes in diversity from C1D1 to C4D1. As stored in TCRdb, this immuneACCESS dataset retains in-frame rearrangements with V and J assigned. A fraction of the clones does not appear; measured against another copy, unresolved V genes explain less than half of the discrepancy, and the remainder lacks a known reason. Clone size and V and J calls were adopted from that table, with D and trimming inferred from the DNA. This sample lists roughly 34,000 clones; over 60% were detected once. The top ten constitute less than 20% of the sample.

The sample's time point, from its label and the paper: cycle 2 day 1 (C2D1) of nivolumab. Relapse after autologous stem cell transplantation had occurred in all trial patients, and cohorts A, B and C were distinguished by prior brentuximab vedotin exposure. The trial cohort comprised more than 55 patients with relapsed/refractory classical Hodgkin lymphoma whose best overall responses were complete response, partial response or progressive disease. Single-agent nivolumab was administered to trial patients in the multi-cohort phase II CheckMate 205 trial. An independent review committee assessed best overall response by applying the 2007 International Working Group response criteria. Trial PBMCs were collected just before the start of nivolumab (C1D1) and during therapy at cycle 2 day 1 and cycle 4 day 1. Peripheral blood was collected in 8 mL Vacutainer Cell Preparation Tubes, from which PBMCs were isolated by centrifugation and then cryopreserved.

From the cysteine up to the phenylalanine, the CDR3 has a length of 16 residues. Kept here is only the CDR3 DNA, which spans 48 bases and is read in frame from base 1. V and J lose 4 bases and 4 bases, and a span of 20 bases separates them. The germline V gene yields SGHDT for CDR1 and YYEEEE for CDR2. The sequenced sample was peripheral blood mononuclear cells (PBMCs), obtained before the second cycle of nivolumab. The TCR sequence derives from a human donor with classical Hodgkin lymphoma. The V and J segments used are TRBV5-6 and TRBJ1-1; TRBD1 might be the D gene, on 5 matching bases. CDR3 reads: CASSKWGWESGTEAFF. In nucleotide form, the sequence is TGTGCCAGCAGCAAATGGGGGTGGGAATCTGGCACTGAAGCTTTCTTT.